The 11 T cell receptor beta chains below were found in one sample sequenced in a study of sequential checkpoint blockade in melanoma. The data were produced by immunoSEQ multiplex PCR, yet TCRdb's version contains in-frame clones alone and is incomplete. The table has under 25,000 clones, around 80% seen once. Described treatment: randomized to nivolumab then ipilimumab (arm A) or the reverse (arm B). The sequencing used CD8+ T cells sorted from blood (inferred from file names), collected from a patient given nivolumab and ipilimumab in sequence. The receptors shown here come from a human donor with melanoma.

V gene TRBV25-1 combines with J gene TRBJ2-7, with 9 bases fitting TRBD1. Trimming at V came to 7 bases and at J to 5 bases, leaving 12 bases not matched to a gene. In germline, CDR1 is MGHDK, CDR2 SYGVNS. The CDR3 contains 15 residues. The CDR3 DNA is TGTGCCAGCACCGTAGGGACAGGGTACGTGCACGAGCAGTACTTC. The encoded protein is CASTVGTGYVHEQYF.

The chain combines TRBV5-4 with TRBJ1-2; D might be TRBD1 (5 bases). The CDR3 length is 14 residues. Trimming removed 0 bases at V and 3 bases at J, with 9 bases between. CDR1 is SGHNT and CDR2 is YYREEE in the germline V gene (reference sequence). This chain's CDR3 is CASSLEGGDYGYTF. CDR3 DNA: TGTGCCAGCAGCTTGGAGGGAGGGGACTATGGCTACACCTTC.

Written as DNA, the CDR3 is TGTGCCAGCAGCGTAGGTAGCCAGAACACTGAAGCTTTCTTT. Its protein product is CASSVGSQNTEAFF. This chain links TRBV9 with TRBJ1-1; D remains unclear. CDR1 SGDLS and CDR2 YYNGEE come from the germline V gene. The CDR3 is 14 amino acids. The V end was cut by 0 bases, the J end by 1 base, with 7 bases between. Together with reference TRBV9 and TRBJ1-1, the CDR3 gives the full variable domain: DSGVTQTPKHLITATGQRVTLRCSPRSGDLSVYWYQQSLDQGLQFLIQYYNGEERAKGNILERFSAQQFPDLHSELNLSSLELGDSALYFCASSVGSQNTEAFFGQGTRLTVV.

The chain uses TRBV7-8 and TRBJ1-6, with a weak D call TRBD1 (5 bases). The CDR3 is 14 residues long. Germline V lookup: CDR1 SGHVS, CDR2 FQNEAQ. Trimming pared 4 bases from V and 7 bases from J, leaving 11 bases between. This CDR3 is CASSWGEGNSPLHF. The CDR3 DNA sequence: TGTGCCAGCAGCTGGGGGGAAGGGAATTCACCCCTCCACTTT.

The chain uses TRBV28 and TRBJ1-5; TRBD1 aligns across 12 bases. The V segment lost 3 bases and the J segment 7 bases; nucleotides outside the gene matches: 1. The CDR3 runs 14 residues. The germline CDR1 and CDR2 sequences are MDHEN and SYDVKM. The CDR3 DNA sequence: TGTGCCAGCAGTTTGGGGACAGGGGGCCAGCCCCAGCATTTT. This gives the protein CASSLGTGGQPQHF.

The chain links TRBV19 to TRBJ2-7; 8 bases map to TRBD1. Germline loops: CDR1 LNHDA, CDR2 SQIVND (reference sequence). The CDR3 has 15 residues. Losses at the gene ends were 5 bases for V and 4 bases for J; bases not matched to a gene: 10. Written as DNA, the CDR3 is TGTGCCAGTAGTCTCCACTCACAGGGGGATTACGAGCAGTACTTC. Protein product: CASSLHSQGDYEQYF.

V is TRBV4-1 and J is TRBJ1-3; 11 positions agree with TRBD1. The germline V gene has CDR1 MGHRA and CDR2 YSYEKL. J gave up 7 bases and V 3 bases, and 2 bases lay outside the gene matches. This CDR3 is 14 amino acids long. The DNA of the CDR3 is TGCGCCAGCAGCCAGGGGGACAGGGGGAACACCATATATTTT. This codes for CASSQGDRGNTIYF.

This rearrangement joins TRBV7-9 to TRBJ2-7, with TRBD2 matching 7 bases. The germline gives CDR1 SEHNR, CDR2 FQNEAQ (reference sequence). This CDR3 is built from 14 residues. The J segment lost 2 bases and the V segment lost 3 bases, leaving 4 bases of the junction unmatched. The CDR3 DNA is TGTGCCAGCAGCTTGTCGAGCGGGACCTACGAGCAGTACTTC. Translating it yields CASSLSSGTYEQYF.

The table lists this clone with a few counts. The chain is built from TRBV15 and TRBJ2-7; 8 bases are a match to TRBD1. The CDR3 is made up of 14 amino acids. With V trimmed by 2 bases and J by 6 bases, 6 bases remained unmatched. From germline, CDR1 is LNHNV and CDR2 YYDKDF (reference sequence). For the CDR3, the DNA is TGTGCCACCAGCAGAACAGGGGGGTGGGTCGAGCAGTACTTC. It encodes CATSRTGGWVEQYF. The complete variable domain, with remaining parts taken from reference TRBV15 and TRBJ2-7, reads DAMVIQNPRYQVTQFGKPVTLSCSQTLNHNVMYWYQQKSSQAPKLLFHYYDKDFNNEADTPDNFQSRRPNTSFCFLDIRSPGLGDTAMYLCATSRTGGWVEQYFGPGTRLTVT.

V is TRBV6-6 and J is TRBJ2-7, with 9 bases aligning to TRBD1. The junction had 7 bases not matched to a gene; V was cut back by 0 bases and J by 4 bases. CDR1 is MNHNY, CDR2 SVGAGI, per germline (reference sequence). The CDR3 is 16 residues long. The CDR3 sequence is CASSYSNHRGQYEQYF. The CDR3, as DNA: TGTGCCAGCAGTTACTCCAATCACAGGGGGCAATACGAGCAGTACTTC.

The sample holds a few counts of this clone. The chain has TRBV7-8 and TRBJ2-7; 9 nucleotides align to TRBD2. Trimming cost V 6 bases and J 7 bases; bases outside gene matches: 13. The germline V gene has CDR1 SGHVS and CDR2 FQNEAQ. The CDR3 has 15 amino acids. The CDR3 region has the DNA TGTGCCAGCAGTCCCGAGGGGCGGGAGGGCTTGGAGCAGTACTTC. It specifies CASSPEGREGLEQYF.